This T cell receptor (beta chain) was sequenced in a study of PD-L1 blockade in urothelial cancer. The table came from immunoSEQ multiplex PCR; TCRdb's copy has only in-frame clones and leaves some out. The sample holds 45,000 to 50,000 clones, more than 75% seen once. The CDR3 has 18 residues. Germline assignment: CDR1 SGHRS and CDR2 YFSETQ. V lost 1 base, J lost 2 bases, and 6 bases stayed unmatched. Time point reported: pretreatment peripheral blood. The specimen comprised PBMCs, sampled around atezolizumab (anti-PD-L1) treatment. The V gene is TRBV5-1, the J gene TRBJ2-6, with 10 bases aligning to TRBD1. This receptor was identified in a man aged 50 to 59 with urothelial cancer. CDR3 region: CASSLPRQGATGANVLTF. The CDR3 DNA follows: TGCGCCAGCAGCTTGCCCCGACAGGGGGCGACTGGGGCCAACGTCCTGACTTTC.